The source of this T cell receptor beta chain is a study of monozygotic twins with inflammatory bowel disease. TCRdb reprocessed the 5' RACE reads; each CDR3 protein has one entry and no DNA is given. The sample is made up of roughly 200,000 distinct CDR3 sequences, and the top ten hold 1.5% to 2% of it. This TCR was sampled from a human donor with ulcerative colitis or Crohn's disease, or a healthy co-twin of an affected twin (not recorded which). The sequenced material came from blood.

Here the CDR3 reads CASSPATGEVTGELFF. J is TRBJ2-2 and V is TRBV12-3 or TRBV12-4; the TCRdb call, TRBD1, lacks DNA for checking. The CDR3 runs 16 residues.